The entry that follows covers one T cell receptor beta chain sequence. During active infection, Seattle patients enrolled and were then monitored through disease. Germline V gene lookup returns CDR1 SGHRS and CDR2 YFSETQ. This CDR3 comprises 15 residues. V was cut by 0 bases and J by 4 bases, with 12 bases left in between. This sample was taken from a study of blood T cell repertoires in COVID-19. Study-wide context: The analysed material was cDNA or gDNA that came from T cells, B-cell-depleted T cells, or PBMCs.

In the source study's methods: Amplifying reference gene primers gave estimates of nucleated cell counts. Repertoires were generated with immunoSEQ multiplex PCR, while TCRdb's copy carries only in-frame clones and drops some. The V and J calls and the clone size are those of that table, but D and trimming were determined from the DNA. The sample records roughly 380,000 clones, about 92% being singletons. The sequence derives from a woman in her sixties or seventies with COVID-19, enrolled during active disease. V gene TRBV5-1 combines with J gene TRBJ2-3; D perhaps matches TRBD1 (6 bases). Input material: peripheral blood. CDR3 DNA: TGCGCCAGCAGCTTGGCCGGACAGAACCCAGATACGCAGTATTTT. Protein sequence: CASSLAGQNPDTQYF.